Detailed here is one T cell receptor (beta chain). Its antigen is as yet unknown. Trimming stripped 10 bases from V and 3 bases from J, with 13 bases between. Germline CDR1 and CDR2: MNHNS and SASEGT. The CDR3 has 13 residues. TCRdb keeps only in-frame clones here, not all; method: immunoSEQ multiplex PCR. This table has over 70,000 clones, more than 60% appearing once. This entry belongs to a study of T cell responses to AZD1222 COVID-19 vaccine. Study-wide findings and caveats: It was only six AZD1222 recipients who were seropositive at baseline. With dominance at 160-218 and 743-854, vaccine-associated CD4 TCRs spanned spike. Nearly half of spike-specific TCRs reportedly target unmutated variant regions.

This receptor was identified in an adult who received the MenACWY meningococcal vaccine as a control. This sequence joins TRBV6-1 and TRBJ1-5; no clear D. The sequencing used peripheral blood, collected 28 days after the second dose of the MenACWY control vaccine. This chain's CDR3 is CATRTVDNQPQHF. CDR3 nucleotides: TGTGCCACCCGAACGGTAGACAATCAGCCCCAGCATTTT.